This T cell receptor (beta chain) was retrieved from a study of blood T cell repertoires in COVID-19. About the study: Donors in the United States, Italy and Spain gave samples during acute or convalescent COVID-19. The analysed material was cDNA or gDNA that came from T cells, B-cell-depleted T cells, or PBMCs.

This clone has only a few counts. In the authors' workflow: By means of reference gene primer amplification, nucleated cell counts were estimated. Sequenced by immunoSEQ multiplex PCR; TCRdb stores in-frame clones only, minus some. That table is the source of V, J and clone size, and D and trimming were worked out from the DNA. The repertoire includes 60,000 to 75,000 clones, 85% to 90% of them detected once, and 18% sits in the top ten. With 6 bases clipped from V and 4 bases from J, the junction kept 5 bases outside the gene matches. CDR1 and CDR2 from the germline V gene are MDHEN and SYDVKM. The CDR3 sequence is 14 residues long.

The origin of this receptor is a woman aged 80 or over with active COVID-19. Sequenced input: peripheral blood. The J gene is TRBJ1-1, the V gene TRBV28, with 10 bases identical to TRBD1. This CDR3 reads CASSPGQGSTEAFF. As DNA, the CDR3 is TGTGCCAGCAGCCCGGGACAGGGGAGCACTGAAGCTTTCTTT. Together with reference TRBV28 and TRBJ1-1, the CDR3 gives the full variable domain: DVKVTQSSRYLVKRTGEKVFLECVQDMDHENMFWYRQDPGLGLRLIYFSYDVKMKEKGDIPEGYSVSREKKERFSLILESASTNQTSMYLCASSPGQGSTEAFFGQGTRLTVV.